This TCR beta chain was found in a study of T-cell memory formation after mild COVID-19. Trimming cost V 1 base and J 0 bases, with 11 bases left between them. The CDR3 consists of 16 residues. Germline CDR1 reads SGDLS; CDR2 reads YYNGEE. Broader study findings: SARS-CoV-2 specificity of second-wave clones peaking day 37 was unconfirmed. Clones that shrank (day 15 to 85) were balanced CD4/CD8, whereas later expanders leaned CD4+. Chiefly within CM and EM were the contracting CD4+ clones; CD8+ ones were within EMRA.

Comments on this clonotype: Its target is not known.

TCRdb recomputed calls from the 5' RACE reads with MiXCR, one row per CDR3 protein. Of under 85,000 distinct CDR3 sequences in the sample, approximately 15% were seen once. The receptor's source is an adult woman who had mild COVID-19 (a few samples of this study predate the infection). Cell type and time point are not known. Sequencing was done on a sample of PBMCs or a T cell subset sorted from them (not recorded which). The chain has TRBV9 and TRBJ2-1; no firm D call. CDR3 DNA: TGTGCCAGCAGCGTAAGGCTGCAGAGCTCCTACAATGAGCAGTTCTTC. This sequence encodes CASSVRLQSSYNEQFF.